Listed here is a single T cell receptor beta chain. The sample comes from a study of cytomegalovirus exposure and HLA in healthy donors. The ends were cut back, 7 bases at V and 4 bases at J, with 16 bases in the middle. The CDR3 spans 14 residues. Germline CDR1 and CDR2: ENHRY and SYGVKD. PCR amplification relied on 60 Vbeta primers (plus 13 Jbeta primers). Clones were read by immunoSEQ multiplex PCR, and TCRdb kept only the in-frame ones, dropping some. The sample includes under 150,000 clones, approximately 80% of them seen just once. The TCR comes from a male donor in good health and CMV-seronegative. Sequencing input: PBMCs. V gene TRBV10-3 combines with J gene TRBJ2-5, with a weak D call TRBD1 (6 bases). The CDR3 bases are TGTGCCATCAATGCAGGGGCGCCCTCAGAGACCCAGTACTTC. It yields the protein CAINAGAPSETQYF.